This entry concerns a single T cell receptor beta chain. The data were obtained in a study of blood T cell repertoires in COVID-19. Study context: Samples of COVID-19 (acute and convalescent) were obtained from the United States, Italy and Spain. The analysed material was cDNA or gDNA that came from T cells, B-cell-depleted T cells, or PBMCs.

Germline CDR1 and CDR2: LNHDA and SQIVND (reference sequence). V lost 4 bases and J lost 0, with 10 bases in between. The CDR3 is 15 residues long. Enrollment of patients from Seattle took place during active infection, with longitudinal follow-up. Authors' methods: Estimation of nucleated cell counts relied on the amplification of reference gene primers. This table comes from immunoSEQ multiplex PCR, and its TCRdb copy is limited to in-frame clones, with some not included. V and J calls and clone size are copied from that table; D and trimming were computed from the DNA. The repertoire holds approximately 200,000 clones, with approximately 94% as singletons.

This TCR was recovered from a man under 40 with COVID-19, enrolled during active disease. Sequencing used peripheral blood. The chain employs TRBV19 and TRBJ1-3; no clear D. CDR3 amino acids: CASSTPGGSGNTIYF. The CDR3 DNA sequence: TGTGCCAGTAGTACCCCCGGCGGCTCTGGAAACACCATATATTTT.